The 23 T cell receptor beta chains below were found in one sample sequenced in a study of shared clonotypes between healthy human individuals. Produced via immunoSEQ multiplex PCR; TCRdb's table is partial and in-frame only. Of about 480,000 clones listed, nearly 80% were seen once; the top ten hold around 12%. Specimen: PBMCs. Every receptor here comes from a woman between 35 and 50 years old in good health. Some clones in this sample may be carry-over from other donors' samples.

This clone came up once. The chain couples TRBV5-5 to TRBJ2-5; D remains ambiguous. V lost 0 bases and J lost 5, with 5 bases in between. This CDR3 has 12 amino acids. CDR1 SGHKS and CDR2 YYEKEE come from the germline V gene (reference sequence). This CDR3 is CASSLGVETQYF. DNA for the CDR3: TGTGCCAGCAGCTTGGGCGTTGAGACCCAGTACTTC.

This sequence joins TRBV10-3 and TRBJ2-7; D is perhaps TRBD1 or TRBD2 (5 bases each). V was cut by 6 bases and J by 0 bases, with 18 bases left in between. This CDR3 region has 16 residues. Germline V gives CDR1 ENHRY, CDR2 SYGVKD. The CDR3 is CAISDNLSGSSYEQYF. As DNA, the CDR3 is TGTGCCATCAGCGACAATTTGTCAGGGAGCTCCTACGAGCAGTACTTC.

About this clone itself: It may be a read error: a sequence one base away is much more abundant. The gene calls are TRBV7-2 and TRBJ2-2; D gene ambiguous. Looked up from germline, CDR1 is SGHTA and CDR2 is FQGNSA. This CDR3 contains 14 residues. The germline V and J ends were trimmed by 2 bases and 1 base, with 5 bases remaining between them. The CDR3 loop is CASSLRLNTGELFF. For the CDR3, the DNA is TGTGCCAGCAGCTTAAGGTTGAACACCGGGGAGCTGTTTTTT.

The rearrangement links TRBV5-4 to TRBJ2-3; D may be TRBD2 (5 bases). The length of the CDR3 is 15 residues. Germline V gene sequence: CDR1 SGHNT, CDR2 YYREEE (reference sequence). Between the trimmed V and J ends, which lost 4 bases and 2 bases, there was a span of 14 bases. CDR3 residues: CASSRETTNTDTQYF. For the CDR3, the DNA is TGTGCCAGCAGCCGAGAGACTACCAACACAGATACGCAGTATTTT.

On this clone: The junction does not match germline at one end; this may be a read error. This chain uses TRBV19 with TRBJ2-1, with D possibly matching TRBD2 (5 bases). The CDR3 loop spans 12 amino acids. Germline values: CDR1 LNHDA, CDR2 SQIVND (reference sequence). The CDR3 protein is CANSPDLGEQFF. DNA of the CDR3: TGTGCCAATAGTCCGGACTTGGGTGAGCAGTTCTTC. The full variable domain, completed using reference TRBV19 and TRBJ2-1, is DGGITQSPKYLFRKEGQNVTLSCEQNLNHDAMYWYRQDPGQGLRLIYYSQIVNDFQKGDIAEGYSVSREKKESFPLTVTSAQKNPTAFYLCANSPDLGEQFFGPGTRLTVL.

This chain uses TRBV5-1 with TRBJ1-5; 9 bases fit TRBD1. Per the germline V gene, CDR1 is SGHRS and CDR2 is YFSETQ. This CDR3 has 16 amino acids. Trimming removed 4 bases from V and 4 bases from J; junction bases left unmatched: 9. The CDR3 here is CASSPGPGQGNQPQHF. The CDR3 nucleotides read TGCGCCAGCAGCCCGGGACCGGGACAGGGTAATCAGCCCCAGCATTTT.

The gene calls are TRBV7-9 and TRBJ2-2, with a weak D call TRBD2 (5 bases). V was trimmed by 5 bases and J by 0 bases, leaving 16 bases between them. Germline-derived CDR1 and CDR2 are SEHNR and FQNEAQ (reference sequence). The length of the CDR3 is 17 residues. CDR3 sequence reads: CASSLVGGPTNTGELFF. CDR3 coding DNA: TGTGCCAGCAGCCTCGTAGGAGGACCTACGAACACCGGGGAGCTGTTTTTT. Together with reference TRBV7-9 and TRBJ2-2, the CDR3 gives the full variable domain: DTGVSQNPRHKITKRGQNVTFRCDPISEHNRLYWYRQTLGQGPEFLTYFQNEAQLEKSRLLSDRFSAERPKGSFSTLEIQRTEQGDSAMYLCASSLVGGPTNTGELFFGEGSRLTVL.

This clone was counted only a few times. The chain carries TRBV19 and TRBJ1-2, with 7 bases that match TRBD1. V trimming: 6 bases; J trimming: 4 bases; junction bases outside the gene matches: 11. Germline V CDR1 and CDR2: LNHDA, SQIVND (reference sequence). The CDR3 spans 15 residues. CDR3 coding DNA: TGTGCCAGTAGCCTTCCCGGGAGGGGGCGCTATGGCTACACCTTC. Its translation is CASSLPGRGRYGYTF.

This CDR3 is CASRDRGGYNEQFF. In nucleotides, the CDR3 is TGTGCCAGCAGGGACAGGGGCGGCTACAATGAGCAGTTCTTC. J is TRBJ2-1 and V is TRBV6-6; 9 nucleotides agree with TRBD1. V shed 6 bases, J shed 3 bases, and the junction held 3 bases outside the gene matches. The germline V gene has CDR1 MNHNY and CDR2 SVGAGI (reference sequence). This CDR3 is 14 amino acids long.

The rearrangement links TRBV11-3 to TRBJ2-1; TRBD2 aligns across 10 bases. Per germline, CDR1 SGHNT and CDR2 YENEEA. V lost 1 base to trimming and J lost 3 bases; unmatched junction nucleotides: 3. The CDR3 consists of 16 residues. CDR3: CASSLGGTSVYNEQFF. The CDR3 nucleotides read TGTGCCAGCAGCTTAGGCGGGACTAGCGTCTACAATGAGCAGTTCTTC.

The V gene is TRBV19, the J gene TRBJ2-6; 11 nucleotides line up with TRBD1. The J segment lost 3 bases and the V segment lost 8 bases, leaving 18 bases of the junction unmatched. The CDR3 consists of 20 residues. The germline V gene has CDR1 LNHDA and CDR2 SQIVND (reference sequence). This chain's CDR3 is CASHPLGQGVFIGGANVLTF. CDR3 sequence (DNA): TGTGCCAGTCACCCTTTGGGACAGGGGGTGTTTATAGGTGGGGCCAACGTCCTGACTTTC.

The rearrangement uses TRBV5-1 and TRBJ2-2; 11 bases line up with TRBD2. The CDR3 has 18 residues. From germline, CDR1 is SGHRS and CDR2 YFSETQ. V lost 3 bases to trimming and J lost 0 bases; unmatched junction nucleotides: 7. CDR3 sequence reads: CASSSTSGRTANTGELFF. The CDR3 DNA reads as TGCGCCAGCAGCTCTACTAGCGGGAGAACCGCGAACACCGGGGAGCTGTTTTTT.

CDR3 residues: CAISEPPSTDTQYF. In DNA form, the CDR3 reads TGTGCCATCAGTGAGCCGCCTAGCACAGATACGCAGTATTTT. The rearrangement links TRBV10-3 to TRBJ2-3, with D unclear. The CDR3 consists of 14 residues. Trimming left V 2 bases short and J 0 bases short, with 6 bases between. The germline CDR1 and CDR2 sequences are ENHRY and SYGVKD.

J is TRBJ2-7 and V is TRBV28; TRBD1 aligns across 10 bases. Germline V lookup: CDR1 MDHEN, CDR2 SYDVKM. The CDR3 spans 14 residues. V was pared by 5 bases and J by 3 bases, with 4 bases of the junction left unmatched. The DNA for the CDR3 is TGTGCCAGCAGTACCGGACAGGGGGTCTACGAGCAGTACTTC. It yields the protein CASSTGQGVYEQYF.

This clone was picked up many times. V and J are TRBV19 and TRBJ2-3, with 12 bases lining up with TRBD2. The CDR3 has 16 residues. CDR1 is LNHDA and CDR2 is SQIVND in the germline V gene (reference sequence). V shed 5 bases, J shed 1 base, and the junction held 4 bases outside the gene matches. The CDR3 DNA is TGTGCCAGTAGTTCGCTAGCGGGAGGGGGCACAGATACGCAGTATTTT. Amino acids: CASSSLAGGGTDTQYF.

CDR3 amino acids: CASSLGQTSSYNEQFF. Here the CDR3 DNA reads TGTGCCAGCAGCTTAGGACAAACCAGCTCCTACAATGAGCAGTTCTTC. V gene TRBV5-4 combines with J gene TRBJ2-1; D is possibly TRBD1 (5 bases). V was clipped by 2 bases and J by 0 bases, with 12 bases between them. CDR3 size: 16 residues. Germline V gives CDR1 SGHNT, CDR2 YYREEE (reference sequence).

V is TRBV5-4 and J is TRBJ2-7, with 8 bases aligning to TRBD1. The germline V gene has CDR1 SGHNT and CDR2 YYREEE (reference sequence). The CDR3 is made up of 16 amino acids. Trimming removed 3 bases from V and 2 bases from J; junction bases left unmatched: 10. CDR3 in DNA: TGTGCCAGCAGCTCTTACCGCGGACAGGGAGCCTACGAGCAGTACTTC. This gives the protein CASSSYRGQGAYEQYF.

The rearrangement links TRBV27 to TRBJ2-1; D is undetermined. The V gene lost 5 bases and the J gene lost 0 bases, with 11 bases spanning the gap. The germline CDR1 and CDR2 sequences are MNHEY and SMNVEV (reference sequence). The CDR3 loop spans 15 amino acids. As DNA, the CDR3 is TGTGCCAGCAGTCAAACTACCAACTCCTACAATGAGCAGTTCTTC. Protein sequence: CASSQTTNSYNEQFF.

There are a few counts of this clone. The chain employs TRBV21-1 and TRBJ2-7; TRBD2 is the table's D call and was not checked against the DNA. TRBV21-1 is a listed pseudogene. There are 17 residues in the CDR3. The CDR3 nucleotides read TGTGCCAGCAGCAAAAAACTAGGACCTTTGGCTTTCCACGAGCAGTACTTC. Protein: CASSKKLGPLAFHEQYF.

The chain is built from TRBV12-5 and TRBJ2-1; TRBD2 aligns across 7 bases. Germline CDR1 is LGHNT and CDR2 is FRNRAP. The CDR3 consists of 15 residues. J was trimmed by 8 bases and V by 7 bases; bases with no gene match: 14. This chain's CDR3 is CASASGLAGGDEQFF. The CDR3 bases are TGTGCTAGTGCCTCGGGGTTAGCGGGCGGTGATGAGCAGTTCTTC. Full variable domain (remainder filled in from reference TRBV12-5 and TRBJ2-1): DARVTQTPRHKVTEMGQEVTMRCQPILGHNTVFWYRQTMMQGLELLAYFRNRAPLDDSGMPKDRFSAEMPDATLATLKIQPSEPRDSAVYFCASASGLAGGDEQFFGPGTRLTVL.

The rearrangement joins TRBV12-2 to TRBJ2-1; the table's D call, TRBD2, was not checked against the DNA. TRBV12-2 is tagged as a pseudogene. CDR3 length equals 18 residues. CDR3 nucleotide sequence: TGTGCAAGTCGCTCGCCCCCCAAGACTAGCGGTATATACAATGAGCAGTTCTTC. Its protein is CASRSPPKTSGIYNEQFF.

The CDR3 sequence: CASSLMTGRVNTEAFF. Here the CDR3 DNA reads TGTGCCAGCAGCTTGATGACAGGGCGTGTGAACACTGAAGCTTTCTTT. The chain couples TRBV5-6 to TRBJ1-1, with 7 positions matching TRBD1. The CDR3 is 16 residues long. The V segment lost 1 base and the J segment 0 bases; nucleotides outside the gene matches: 6. Germline assignment: CDR1 SGHDT and CDR2 YYEEEE. The whole variable domain, remainder taken from reference TRBV5-6 and TRBJ1-1, is DAGVTQSPTHLIKTRGQQVTLRCSPKSGHDTVSWYQQALGQGPQFIFQYYEEEERQRGNFPDRFSGHQFPNYSSELNVNALLLGDSALYLCASSLMTGRVNTEAFFGQGTRLTVV.

This chain uses TRBV11-2 with TRBJ2-1, with D tentatively TRBD2 (6 bases). With 2 bases removed from V and 3 bases from J, the gap between germline ends came to 11 bases. CDR3 length equals 15 residues. The germline V gene has CDR1 SGHAT and CDR2 FQNNGV. The CDR3 DNA reads TGTGCCAGCAGCTTACAAAGGGACTTCTACAATGAGCAGTTCTTC. Translated: CASSLQRDFYNEQFF.